The entry below describes one T cell receptor (beta chain). The antigen is not known. Generated by immunoSEQ multiplex PCR, the TCRdb table keeps only in-frame clones and is missing some. The table has roughly 56,000 clones, 86% seen once. This sample is drawn from a study of OX40 agonist ivuxolimab in advanced cancers. Whole-study context: Patients treated during dose escalation were battling hepatocellular carcinoma, melanoma, renal cell or head and neck cancer. Eligibility admitted prior anti-PD-1, anti-PD-L1 or anti-CTLA-4 therapy; 30% to 40% had some.

Study-wide results and limits: Part of the nonresponder group also had normalized T-cell clonal expansion that was low.

This CDR3 region has 15 residues. V lost 7 bases and J lost 5, with 20 bases in between. CDR1 and CDR2 from the germline V gene are MNHNS and SASEGT. Sequenced here: CD4+ or CD8+ T cells sorted from blood, sampled in a trial of the OX40 agonist ivuxolimab. The genes are TRBV6-1 and TRBJ2-5, with D possibly being TRBD1 or TRBD2 (6 bases each). The receptor comes from an adult with an advanced solid tumor such as melanoma, head and neck, liver or kidney cancer. The CDR3 region has the DNA TGTGCCAGCACGGGCACGGGGGCCCGGGGGGAGACCCAGTACTTC. It specifies CASTGTGARGETQYF.